The T cell receptor (beta chain) under discussion was sequenced for a study of T cell responses to AZD1222 COVID-19 vaccine. This CDR3 has 13 amino acids. Germline V lookup: CDR1 SGHRS, CDR2 YFSETQ. V lost 7 bases to trimming and J lost 5 bases, with 12 bases between them. Using immunoSEQ multiplex PCR, the repertoire was profiled, and TCRdb retains in-frame clones only, with some absent. The table has around 140,000 clones, roughly 85% seen once. This sequence was found in an adult who received the MenACWY meningococcal vaccine as a control. V and J are TRBV5-1 and TRBJ2-2; D possibly corresponds to TRBD2 (5 bases). The input for sequencing was peripheral blood, taken 28 days after the second dose of the MenACWY control vaccine. Here the CDR3 DNA reads TGCGCCAGCTCCGGACTGTCTACCGGGGAGCTGTTTTTT. Translating gives CASSGLSTGELFF. The whole variable domain, filled in from reference TRBV5-1 and TRBJ2-2, reads KAGVTQTPRYLIKTRGQQVTLSCSPISGHRSVSWYQQTPGQGLQFLFEYFSETQRNKGNFPGRFSGRQFSNSRSEMNVSTLELGDSALYLCASSGLSTGELFFGEGSRLTVL.